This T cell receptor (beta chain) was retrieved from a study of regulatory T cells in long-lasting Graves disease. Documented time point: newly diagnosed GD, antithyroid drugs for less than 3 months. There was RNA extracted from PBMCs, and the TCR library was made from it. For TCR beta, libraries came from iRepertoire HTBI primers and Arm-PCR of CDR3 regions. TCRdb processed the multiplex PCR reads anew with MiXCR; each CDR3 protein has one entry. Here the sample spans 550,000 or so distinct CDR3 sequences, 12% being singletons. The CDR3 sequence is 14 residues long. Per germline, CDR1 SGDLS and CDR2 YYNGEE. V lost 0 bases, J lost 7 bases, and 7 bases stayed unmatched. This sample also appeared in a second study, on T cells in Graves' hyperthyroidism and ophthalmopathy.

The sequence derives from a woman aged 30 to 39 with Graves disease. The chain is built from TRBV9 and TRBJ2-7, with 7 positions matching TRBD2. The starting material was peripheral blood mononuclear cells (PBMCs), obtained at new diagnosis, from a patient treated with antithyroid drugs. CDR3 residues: CASSVESTSVEQYF. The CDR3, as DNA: TGTGCCAGCAGCGTAGAGTCAACTAGCGTTGAGCAGTACTTC.